This T cell receptor beta chain was found in a study of T cell repertoires in cytomegalovirus infection. Study summary: Public TCR beta signature analysis indicated the presence of both CMV infection and matching HLA type.

The CDR3 sequence is 16 residues long. The V end was cut by 7 bases, the J end by 0 bases, with 13 bases between. CDR1 is MNHNY, CDR2 SVGAGI, per germline (reference sequence). TCRdb re-called the reads through MiXCR, storing one row per CDR3 protein. The sample has under 300,000 distinct CDR3 sequences; around 15% are singletons. This clonotype was counted only a few times. Its matching antigen is unknown. Study conclusions and caveats: Based on cumulative public TCR beta family frequency, carriers of CMV plus the relevant HLA were identified. The ex vivo response was dominated by HLA-C-restricted CMV-specific TCR beta clonotypes.

Sequences were obtained from CD8+ T cells from PBMCs. This receptor was taken from a human donor in good health (CMV status not recorded). Some clones in this sample may be carry-over from other donors' samples. This sequence joins TRBV6-6 and TRBJ1-6, with D perhaps matching TRBD1 (6 bases). Here the CDR3 reads CASNSRDNSYNSPLHF. Written as DNA, the CDR3 is TGTGCCAGCAATTCCCGGGACAACTCCTATAATTCACCCCTCCACTTT.